This T cell receptor beta chain was found in a study of vaccination and CD4 T cells after COVID-19. The wider study: Two of the convalescents were Hispanic, and convalescents were six males and four females.

Notes on this clonotype: Its specificity is not known.

The assay that was used to sequence DNA from cultured CD4+ T cells was the Oncomine TCR Beta short-read assay. TCRdb independently ran MiXCR on the PCR reads; one entry per CDR3 protein. The repertoire holds around 26,000 distinct CDR3 sequences, with 40% to 45% as singletons. Time point noted: late sampling 161 to 241 days after vaccination in three convalescent patients. Treatment specified: roughly ten-day PBMC culture with coronavirus spike peptide pools or control peptides (ViraFEST assay). V lost 1 base and J lost 2, with 6 bases in between. The CDR3 is 14 amino acids. This material consisted of CD4+ T cells from blood, cultured in vitro, taken about 7 months after SARS-CoV-2 vaccination. This receptor was obtained from a human donor who had recovered from COVID-19. The chain employs TRBV12-3 or TRBV12-4 and TRBJ1-5, with D perhaps matching TRBD1 (5 bases). CDR3 loop: CASSLVGGNQPQHF. CDR3 sequence (DNA): TGTGCCAGCAGTTTAGTGGGGGGCAATCAGCCCCAGCATTTT.